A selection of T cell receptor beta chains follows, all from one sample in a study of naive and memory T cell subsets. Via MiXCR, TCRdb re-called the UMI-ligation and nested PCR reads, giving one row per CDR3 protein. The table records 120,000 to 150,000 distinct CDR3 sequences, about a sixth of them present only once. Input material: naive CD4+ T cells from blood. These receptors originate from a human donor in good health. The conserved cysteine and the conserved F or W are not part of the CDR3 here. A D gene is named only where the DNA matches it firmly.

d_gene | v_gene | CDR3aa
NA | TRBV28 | ASSTQGTEAF
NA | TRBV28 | ASSSDGREQY
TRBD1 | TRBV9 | ASSVGTGDSYEQY
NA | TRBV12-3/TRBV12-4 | ASSLGGAGYNEQF
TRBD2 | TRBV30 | AWSSSTSGRAVATDTQY
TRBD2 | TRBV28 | ASSPTPGTSGGGGTDTQY
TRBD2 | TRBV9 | ASSYRDYGPYEQY
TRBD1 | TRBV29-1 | SVDSGQGGINEQF
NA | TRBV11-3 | ASSLEPGEQF
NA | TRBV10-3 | AISGGEPNNEQF
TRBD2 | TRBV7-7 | ASSLVQTSGINEQF
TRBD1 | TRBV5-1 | ASSFTGTGGTGELF
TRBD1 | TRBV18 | ASSPYVGQGASYEQY
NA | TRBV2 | ASRENRERSYNEQF
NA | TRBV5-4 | ASSLVDTDTQY
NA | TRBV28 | ASSFSGSYEQY
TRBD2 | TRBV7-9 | ASSSRTSGSYEQY
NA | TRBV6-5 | ASSRHGDMNTGELF
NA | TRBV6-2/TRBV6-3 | ATYTSDETQY
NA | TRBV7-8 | ASSLAPPWSNQPQH
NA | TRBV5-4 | ASSATASTDTQY
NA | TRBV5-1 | ASSSLTNTDTQY
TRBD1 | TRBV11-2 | ACSIQGVDNEQF
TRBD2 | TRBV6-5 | ASSRAASGNVVETQY
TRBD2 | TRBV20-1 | SARREGSFHEQY
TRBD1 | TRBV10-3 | AGGRGTYEQY
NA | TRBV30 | AWSRVALTKGY
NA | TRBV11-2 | ASSLTGYEQY
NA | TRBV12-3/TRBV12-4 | ASSLAAGTYGYT
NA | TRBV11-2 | ASSLGAGPAYEQY
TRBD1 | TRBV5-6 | ASMVDRGRGEQY
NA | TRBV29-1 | SVDTGTLSYNEQF
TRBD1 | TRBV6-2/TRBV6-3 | ASSYSKQGAAEAF
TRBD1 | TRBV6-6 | ASSYSTGQPKLRTSYEQY
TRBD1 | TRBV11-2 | ASSLAGQVRAEAF
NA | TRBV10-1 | ASSARTDTQY
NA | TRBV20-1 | SAQLQVNTEAF
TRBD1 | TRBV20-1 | SPRDRGNTEAF
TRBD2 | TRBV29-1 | SVQTSGRVMRQF
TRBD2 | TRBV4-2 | ASSLLGGGREQY
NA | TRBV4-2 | ASSLQSREQY
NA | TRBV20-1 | SARDEGRTDTQY
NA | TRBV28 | ASINFHRDRTYNEQF
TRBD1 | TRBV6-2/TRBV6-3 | ASSWTGTTGELF
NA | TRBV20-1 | SAAGQTSTDTQY
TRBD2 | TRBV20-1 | SARLQSKRERQETQY
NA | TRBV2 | ASTREYEKLF
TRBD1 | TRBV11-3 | ASSLGTGGYNEQF
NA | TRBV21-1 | ASSNEGQHNQPQH
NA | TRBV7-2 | ASSPTTEAKNIQY
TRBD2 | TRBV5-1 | ASSSGTRLTDTQY
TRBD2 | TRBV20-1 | SADSGRTILEEQY
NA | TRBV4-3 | ASSQDRYLAEQY
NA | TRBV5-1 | ASSEGVSPLH
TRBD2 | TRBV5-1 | ASSKGLAGSGELF
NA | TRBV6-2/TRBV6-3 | ASTRTGELF
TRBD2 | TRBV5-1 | ASSTQAKLAENIQY
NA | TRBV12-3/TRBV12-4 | ASSLGGMVYEQY